What follows describes a single T cell receptor beta chain. Assay: immunoSEQ multiplex PCR; the TCRdb copy retains only in-frame clones and omits some. The table has some 320,000 clones, approximately 86% seen once. Germline CDR1 and CDR2: SGHDT and YYEEEE. This CDR3 comprises 14 residues. V gave up 0 bases and J gave up 7 bases, with 13 bases separating them. The sample comes from a study of cytomegalovirus exposure and HLA in healthy donors. The material sequenced was PBMCs. The chain combines TRBV5-6 with TRBJ1-1; weak D call: TRBD1 (5 bases). The sequence came from a woman aged 30 to 39 in good health and CMV-seropositive. CDR3 DNA sequence: TGTGCCAGCAGCTTGGAGGGGCGTCGTGGTGAAGCTTTCTTT. Its protein product is CASSLEGRRGEAFF. Looking up the rest from reference TRBV5-6 and TRBJ1-1 gives the full variable domain: DAGVTQSPTHLIKTRGQQVTLRCSPKSGHDTVSWYQQALGQGPQFIFQYYEEEERQRGNFPDRFSGHQFPNYSSELNVNALLLGDSALYLCASSLEGRRGEAFFGQGTRLTVV.